The clone carrying this T cell receptor (beta chain) showed up just once. Its antigen remains unknown. This sample was taken from a study of OX40 agonist ivuxolimab in advanced cancers. Across the study: Recorded diagnoses for dose-escalation patients were hepatocellular carcinoma, melanoma, renal cell or head and neck cancer. Those enrolled were approximately 83% male, with a mean age of approximately 60 years and ages from roughly 20 to 90. Eligibility rules accepted prior anti-PD-1, anti-PD-L1 or anti-CTLA-4 therapy, and 40% to 50% had some. Points from the study as a whole: Among the lowest peripheral clonal expansion occurred in 0.1-3.0 mg/kg partial responders.

Only in-frame clones appear in the TCRdb table, and some are missing; sequencing was by immunoSEQ multiplex PCR. The table records more than 85,000 clones, 90% of them present only once. CDR1 is MNHEY, CDR2 SVGAGI, per germline. The CDR3 covers 12 residues. V lost 3 bases to trimming and J lost 3 bases, with 6 bases between them. The J gene is TRBJ2-7, the V gene TRBV6-5; D is ambiguous. The sample was CD4+ or CD8+ T cells sorted from blood, taken in a trial of the OX40 agonist ivuxolimab. This clonotype originated in an adult with an advanced solid tumor such as melanoma, head and neck, liver or kidney cancer. The CDR3 DNA is TGTGCCAGCAGTTATCAAGACTACGAGCAGTACTTC. It specifies CASSYQDYEQYF.